This TCR beta chain was sequenced during a study of shared clonotypes between healthy human individuals. Study-wide background: Researchers drew samples from two women and three men aged 18 to 49.

J lost 8 bases, V lost 3 bases, and 8 bases had no gene match. The germline V gene has CDR1 LNHNV and CDR2 YYDKDF (reference sequence). The CDR3 has 15 residues. Researchers divided each subset's genomic DNA evenly across several immunoSEQ plates. Authors' processing steps: With immunoSEQ giving junction-only sequences and no quality scores, filtering differed. The assay was immunoSEQ multiplex PCR, and TCRdb's table has in-frame clones only and misses some. Clone size and the V and J calls come from that table; the DNA yielded D and trimming. Of fewer than 3 million clones in the sample, about 90% are singletons; the top ten hold 0.37%.

The specimen was naive CD4+ T cells from PBMCs. Subset defined: CD45RA+ positively selected. The rearrangement links TRBV15 to TRBJ2-1, with 9 bases identical to TRBD2. The TCR originated in a man younger than 35 in good health. Some clones in this sample may be carry-over from other donors' samples. This chain's CDR3 is CATSRVGLAPDEQFF. CDR3 nucleotides: TGTGCCACCAGCAGGGTGGGACTAGCTCCGGATGAGCAGTTCTTC.